The 29 T cell receptor beta chains below all came from one sample that was sequenced in a study of T-cell reconstitution after alpha-beta-depleted transplantation in children. Unique molecular identifiers were incorporated during preparation of the TCRbeta library. Using its own MiXCR run on the PCR reads, TCRdb lists one record per CDR3 protein. Among 300,000 to 400,000 distinct CDR3 sequences, around 16% were seen once, and the ten largest hold about 41%. Specimen: PBMCs, mostly from graft donor cells, collected 360 days after TCRalphabeta/CD19-depleted stem cell transplant. These receptors were obtained from a male patient under 10 years old who had a stem cell transplant for acute lymphoblastic leukemia, so the T cells may come from the graft donor.

Here the CDR3 reads CSVRDGTYEQYF. DNA for the CDR3: TGCAGCGTCAGGGACGGAACCTACGAGCAGTACTTC. The chain links TRBV29-1 to TRBJ2-7; either TRBD1 or TRBD2 may supply D (5 bases each). The V and J ends lost 6 bases and 2 bases respectively, with 11 bases between them. The CDR3 runs 12 residues. The germline CDR1 and CDR2 sequences are SQVTM and ANQGSEA.

The chain links TRBV6-6 to TRBJ2-3, with 7 nucleotides matching TRBD1. CDR1 is MNHNY and CDR2 is SVGAGI in the germline V gene (reference sequence). The ends lost 8 bases at V and 0 bases at J; junction bases unmatched: 2. The CDR3 contains 13 residues. In DNA, the CDR3 is TGTGCCAGCGGGACAGCTAGCACAGATACGCAGTATTTT. This codes for CASGTASTDTQYF.

The chain employs TRBV12-3 or TRBV12-4 and TRBJ2-3; TRBD1 is a possible D gene (6 bases). The length of the CDR3 is 19 residues. The V end lost 4 bases, the J end lost 2 bases, and 25 bases lay between the germline ends. The CDR3 sequence: CASSSGSGTMAGITDTQYF. The CDR3 coding sequence is TGTGCCAGCAGTTCCGGCTCCGGGACAATGGCGGGTATCACAGATACGCAGTATTTT.

This chain connects TRBV7-3 to TRBJ2-7, with TRBD1 matching 8 bases. CDR1 SGHTA and CDR2 FQGTGA come from the germline V gene. The CDR3 loop spans 15 amino acids. The V gene end was trimmed by 5 bases and the J gene end by 6 bases; junction bases not matched to a gene: 12. The CDR3 is CASSHVPGTGGEQYF. CDR3 sequence (DNA): TGTGCCAGCAGCCATGTCCCGGGAACAGGGGGCGAGCAGTACTTC.

This chain's CDR3 is CSVDADISPYF. CDR3 bases: TGCAGCGTTGACGCGGACATCTCCCCGTATTTT. The J gene is TRBJ2-3, the V gene TRBV29-1, with D maybe TRBD1 (5 bases). Germline lookup yields CDR1 SQVTM and CDR2 ANQGSEA. The CDR3 runs to 11 residues. The V gene lost 3 bases and the J gene lost 14 bases, with 15 bases spanning the gap.

This clonotype has at least ten counts. The J gene is TRBJ2-5, the V gene TRBV28; TRBD2 aligns across 7 bases. V lost 4 bases, J lost 4 bases, and 3 bases stayed unmatched. Germline CDR1 is MDHEN and CDR2 is SYDVKM. CDR3 length: 13 residues. The CDR3 bases are TGTGCCAGCAGTTCCTGGGGGGGAGAGACCCAGTACTTC. Its protein product is CASSSWGGETQYF.

The chain links TRBV28 to TRBJ2-3; D perhaps matches TRBD1 (6 bases). The V gene's germline CDR1 is MDHEN and CDR2 SYDVKM. This CDR3 is built from 15 residues. Deletions cut 3 bases from V and 4 bases from J, with 14 bases between. CDR3 loop: CASSLMGPGADTQYF. The CDR3 DNA sequence: TGTGCCAGCAGTTTGATGGGGCCAGGGGCAGATACGCAGTATTTT.

CDR3 sequence: CASSSGTGFMGNQPQHF. The CDR3 DNA is TGTGCCAGCAGTTCGGGGACAGGGTTTATGGGCAATCAGCCCCAGCATTTT. The chain employs TRBV28 and TRBJ1-5; 9 bases map to TRBD1. V gave up 4 bases and J gave up 2 bases; unmatched junction bases: 9. CDR3 length: 17 residues. Germline loops: CDR1 MDHEN, CDR2 SYDVKM.

This clonotype was counted ten times or more. The chain is built from TRBV20-1 and TRBJ2-3; D may be TRBD1 (6 bases). Trimming removed 6 bases from V and 3 bases from J, with 10 bases in between. The CDR3 is made up of 12 amino acids. Germline-derived CDR1 and CDR2 are DFQATT and SNEGSKA (reference sequence). CDR3: CSAKGVTDTQYF. In DNA form, the CDR3 reads TGCAGTGCAAAGGGGGTTACAGATACGCAGTATTTT.

This clonotype has more than one count but fewer than ten. The chain carries TRBV7-2 and TRBJ2-7; 7 nucleotides line up with TRBD2. Germline lookup yields CDR1 SGHTA and CDR2 FQGNSA. Trimming cost V 1 base and J 4 bases; bases outside gene matches: 7. This CDR3 is built from 15 residues. The CDR3 sequence is CASSLVGSGNYEQYF. The DNA of the CDR3 is TGTGCCAGCAGCTTAGTGGGGAGCGGGAATTACGAGCAGTACTTC.

This clonotype was detected only a few times. CDR3 coding DNA: TGTGCCTGGAGGCCCCAGGCAGGACGAGCTTTCTTT. Amino acids: CAWRPQAGRAFF. The chain couples TRBV30 to TRBJ1-1; D gene uncertain. V was clipped by 3 bases and J by 10 bases, with 15 bases between them. CDR1 GTSNPN and CDR2 SVGIG come from the germline V gene (reference sequence). This CDR3 comprises 12 residues.

This clonotype was counted at least ten times. The chain employs TRBV12-3 or TRBV12-4 and TRBJ2-1; D is unresolved. The CDR3 has 12 amino acids. V was cut by 2 bases and J by 4 bases, with 3 bases left in between. The CDR3 DNA follows: TGTGCCAGCAGTTTAATGTACAATGAGCAGTTCTTC. It codes for CASSLMYNEQFF.

The chain uses TRBV7-2 and TRBJ2-3; D is uncertain. The CDR3 runs to 13 residues. V lost 5 bases and J lost 6, with 12 bases in between. The germline V gene has CDR1 SGHTA and CDR2 FQGNSA. The CDR3 coding sequence is TGTGCCAGCAGCCCCTCGGTTACGGATACGCAGTATTTT. Translating it yields CASSPSVTDTQYF.

This clonotype was detected only a few times. The V gene is TRBV19, the J gene TRBJ2-1, with 9 bases identical to TRBD1. CDR1 is LNHDA, CDR2 SQIVND, per germline (reference sequence). V shed 4 bases, J shed 8 bases, and the junction held 9 bases outside the gene matches. The CDR3 loop spans 15 amino acids. The CDR3 reads CASSRVQGALDEQFF. Written as DNA, the CDR3 is TGTGCCAGTAGTAGAGTACAGGGGGCTCTCGATGAGCAGTTCTTC.

This sequence joins TRBV27 and TRBJ2-3; 7 bases align to TRBD2. The CDR3 runs to 13 residues. Germline loops: CDR1 MNHEY, CDR2 SMNVEV (reference sequence). V was clipped by 8 bases and J by 3 bases; unmatched bases: 5. Written as DNA, the CDR3 is TGTGCCAGCCGGAGGGAGGGGACAGATACGCAGTATTTT. Residues: CASRREGTDTQYF.

This chain connects TRBV3-1 to TRBJ1-1; possible D gene TRBD1, 5 bases. Germline V lookup: CDR1 LGHDT, CDR2 YNNKEL (reference sequence). The V and J ends lost 1 base and 0 bases respectively, with 9 bases between them. This CDR3 contains 15 residues. CDR3: CASSQAGRMNTEAFF. CDR3 in DNA: TGTGCCAGCAGCCAAGCGGGACGGATGAACACTGAAGCTTTCTTT. Filled out from reference TRBV3-1 and TRBJ1-1, the complete variable domain reads DTAVSQTPKYLVTQMGNDKSIKCEQNLGHDTMYWYKQDSKKFLKIMFSYNNKELIINETVPNRFSPKSPDKAHLNLHINSLELGDSAVYFCASSQAGRMNTEAFFGQGTRLTVV.

This clonotype was observed a handful of times. The rearrangement uses TRBV12-3 or TRBV12-4 and TRBJ2-7; the match to TRBD1 covers 11 bases. With V trimmed by 2 bases and J by 5 bases, 11 bases remained unmatched. This CDR3 is built from 17 residues. CDR3 nucleotide sequence: TGTGCCAGCAGTTTAAGAGTCGCGGACAGGGGGCAGAACGAGCAGTACTTC. This encodes CASSLRVADRGQNEQYF.

This clonotype was picked up a small number of times. The rearrangement uses TRBV4-3 and TRBJ2-1, with a tentative D call TRBD1 (5 bases). The CDR3 sequence is 16 residues long. V lost 0 bases to trimming and J lost 3 bases, with 12 bases between them. The germline gives CDR1 LGHNA, CDR2 YSLEER. The CDR3 region has the DNA TGCGCCAGCAGCCAAGAAGGGGTAAGCCACTACAATGAGCAGTTCTTC. It specifies CASSQEGVSHYNEQFF.

This chain connects TRBV3-1 to TRBJ2-5, with D tentatively TRBD2 (5 bases). Germline CDR1 and CDR2: LGHDT and YNNKEL (reference sequence). Trimming took off 4 bases at V and 2 bases at J, with 11 bases between the two ends. This CDR3 has 14 amino acids. The CDR3 loop is CASSRFSGQETQYF. Here the CDR3 DNA reads TGTGCCAGCAGCCGATTTTCGGGACAAGAGACCCAGTACTTC.

This clonotype turned up a few times. The chain employs TRBV12-3 or TRBV12-4 and TRBJ2-7, with D possibly matching TRBD2 (7 bases). Trimming took 4 bases from V and 0 from J, leaving 22 bases between them. The CDR3 totals 18 residues. As DNA, the CDR3 is TGTGCCAGCAGTTCTCTTGCTGGGGGGGCCGAGAGCTCCTACGAGCAGTACTTC. Protein product: CASSSLAGGAESSYEQYF.

The rearrangement links TRBV20-1 to TRBJ2-1; no definite D call. Germline V lookup: CDR1 DFQATT, CDR2 SNEGSKA (reference sequence). V gave up 0 bases and J gave up 3 bases, with 15 bases separating them. The CDR3 is 16 amino acids. The CDR3 loop reads CSARDAQGSGYNEQFF. Written as DNA, the CDR3 is TGCAGTGCTAGAGATGCACAAGGGTCTGGCTACAATGAGCAGTTCTTC.

The rearrangement uses TRBV7-2 and TRBJ2-2, with D possibly matching TRBD1 (6 bases). Per germline, CDR1 SGHTA and CDR2 FQGNSA. The CDR3 totals 12 residues. Trimming removed 5 bases from V and 5 bases from J, with 6 bases in between. The CDR3 DNA reads TGTGCCAGCAGCGGACAGACCGGGGAGCTGTTTTTT. It is translated as CASSGQTGELFF.

This clonotype came up a few times. V is TRBV12-3 or TRBV12-4 and J is TRBJ2-3, with D perhaps TRBD1 or TRBD2 (7 bases each). Deletions cut 6 bases from V and 5 bases from J, with 21 bases between. The CDR3 covers 16 residues. The CDR3 loop is CASSRRGGLRVDTQYF. In DNA, the CDR3 is TGTGCCAGCAGCCGCAGGGGGGGCTTGAGGGTAGATACGCAGTATTTT.

This clonotype was picked up a small number of times. The chain has TRBV28 and TRBJ1-2; D gene ambiguous. The length of the CDR3 is 16 residues. V gave up 4 bases and J gave up 0 bases, with 15 bases separating them. CDR1 and CDR2 from the germline V gene are MDHEN and SYDVKM. This CDR3 is CASSSWTHSANYGYTF. The CDR3 DNA follows: TGTGCCAGCAGTTCCTGGACCCACTCCGCTAACTATGGCTACACCTTC.

This clonotype was detected many times. The chain has TRBV4-1 and TRBJ1-1; 8 bases are shared with TRBD1. The ends lost 1 base at V and 1 base at J; junction bases unmatched: 5. From germline, CDR1 is MGHRA and CDR2 YSYEKL. The CDR3 contains 16 residues. The CDR3 spells CASSQGVGQGNTEAFF. For the CDR3, the DNA is TGCGCCAGCAGCCAAGGGGTAGGACAGGGGAACACTGAAGCTTTCTTT.

The sample holds a few counts of this clonotype. V and J are TRBV6-1 and TRBJ2-7; tentative D call: TRBD2 (5 bases). CDR3 size: 18 residues. CDR1 MNHNS and CDR2 SASEGT come from the germline V gene. V dropped 4 bases and J dropped 0 bases, with 22 bases sitting between them. The CDR3 loop is CASSVVVRKAGGSYEQYF. Here the CDR3 DNA reads TGTGCCAGCAGTGTTGTTGTTAGAAAGGCAGGAGGCTCCTACGAGCAGTACTTC.

The rearrangement joins TRBV24-1 to TRBJ2-1, with TRBD2 as a possible D gene (6 bases). Trimming cost V 2 bases and J 4 bases, with 11 bases left between them. The CDR3 totals 15 residues. Germline assignment: CDR1 KGHDR and CDR2 SFDVKD. CDR3 nucleotides: TGTGCCACCAGTGATTCACCGGGAGAATACAATGAGCAGTTCTTC. Amino acid sequence: CATSDSPGEYNEQFF.

This clonotype was detected a few times. The genes are TRBV5-4 and TRBJ2-7, with D perhaps TRBD1 (6 bases). The CDR3 length is 13 residues. CDR1 SGHNT and CDR2 YYREEE come from the germline V gene (reference sequence). V gave up 0 bases and J gave up 4 bases, with 8 bases separating them. CDR3 nucleotide sequence: TGTGCCAGCAGCTTGGGGGGGCAATACGAGCAGTACTTC. Encoded protein: CASSLGGQYEQYF.

DNA of the CDR3: TGTGCCATCAGTGTGGGGGAAGCAGAGACCCAGTACTTC. It is translated as CAISVGEAETQYF. V and J are TRBV10-3 and TRBJ2-5; D is tentatively TRBD1 or TRBD2 (5 bases each). Trimming cost V 4 bases and J 4 bases, with 10 bases left between them. The CDR3 is 13 amino acids. Germline loops: CDR1 ENHRY, CDR2 SYGVKD.